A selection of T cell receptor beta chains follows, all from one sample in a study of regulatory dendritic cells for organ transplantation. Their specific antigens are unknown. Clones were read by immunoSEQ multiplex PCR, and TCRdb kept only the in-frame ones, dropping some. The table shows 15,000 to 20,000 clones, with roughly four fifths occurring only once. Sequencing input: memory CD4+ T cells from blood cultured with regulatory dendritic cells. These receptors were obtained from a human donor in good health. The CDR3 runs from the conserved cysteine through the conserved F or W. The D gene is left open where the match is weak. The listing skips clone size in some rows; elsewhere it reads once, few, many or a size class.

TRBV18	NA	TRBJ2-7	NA	CASSPGTLGEQYF	TGTGCCAGCTCACCGGGGACCCTTGGGGAGCAGTACTTC
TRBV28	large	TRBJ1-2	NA	CASSLGQGGYTF	TGTGCCAGCAGTTTAGGTCAGGGCGGCTACACCTTC
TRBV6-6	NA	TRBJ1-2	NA	CASSDHGGVNYGYTF	TGTGCCAGCAGTGACCATGGTGGGGTTAACTATGGCTACACCTTC
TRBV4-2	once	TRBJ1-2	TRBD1	CASSLNPQGAGGYTF	TGTGCCAGCAGTCTAAACCCTCAGGGGGCTGGGGGCTACACCTTC
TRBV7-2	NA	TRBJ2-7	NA	CASSFRTQSYEQYF	TGTGCCAGCAGCTTTAGGACACAGAGCTACGAGCAGTACTTC
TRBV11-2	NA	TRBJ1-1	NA	CASSLVGGDTEAFF	TGTGCCAGCAGCTTAGTCGGAGGGGACACTGAAGCTTTCTTT
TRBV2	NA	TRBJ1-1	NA	CASSYRVGNTEAFF	TGTGCCAGCAGTTACAGGGTTGGGAACACTGAAGCTTTCTTT
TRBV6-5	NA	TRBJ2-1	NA	CASNDRLARNEQFF	TGTGCCAGCAACGACAGGCTAGCGAGGAATGAGCAGTTCTTC
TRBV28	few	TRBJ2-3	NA	CASSTRDTQYF	TGTGCCAGCAGTACGCGGGATACGCAGTATTTT
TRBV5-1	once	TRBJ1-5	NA	CASSLTGDSNQPQHF	TGCGCCAGCAGCTTGACTGGCGATAGCAATCAGCCCCAGCATTTT
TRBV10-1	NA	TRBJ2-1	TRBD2	CASSAGTSRTKIFNEQFF	TGCGCCAGCAGCGCCGGGACTAGCCGTACTAAGATTTTCAATGAGCAGTTCTTC
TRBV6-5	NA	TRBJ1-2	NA	CASSYVQDYGYTF	TGTGCCAGCAGTTACGTACAGGACTATGGCTACACCTTC
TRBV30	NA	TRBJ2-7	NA	CAWSGTSLEQYF	TGTGCCTGGAGTGGGACATCACTCGAGCAGTACTTC
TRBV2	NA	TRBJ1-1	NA	CASSTDITEAFF	TGTGCCAGCAGTACCGACATCACTGAAGCTTTCTTT
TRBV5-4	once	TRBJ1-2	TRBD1	CASSLGSVTGAMGYGYTF	TGTGCCAGCAGCCTCGGGTCCGTTACAGGGGCCATGGGCTATGGCTACACCTTC
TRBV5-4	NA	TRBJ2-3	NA	CASSRDSTDTQYF	TGTGCCAGCAGCCGGGACAGCACAGATACGCAGTATTTT
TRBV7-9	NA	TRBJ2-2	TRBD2	CASSLRLAGTGELFF	TGTGCCAGCAGCTTGAGACTAGCGGGCACCGGGGAGCTGTTTTTT
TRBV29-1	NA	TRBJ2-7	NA	CSVESLYEQYF	TGCAGCGTTGAATCACTCTACGAGCAGTACTTC
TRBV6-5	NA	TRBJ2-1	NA	CASSWSVRNEQFF	TGTGCCAGCAGCTGGTCGGTGAGAAATGAGCAGTTCTTC
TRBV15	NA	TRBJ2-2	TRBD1	CATSSVAHTGQGMSTGELFF	TGTGCCACCAGCAGCGTAGCCCACACGGGACAGGGGATGAGCACCGGGGAGCTGTTTTTT
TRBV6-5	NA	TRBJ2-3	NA	CASSYSFSGPADTQYF	TGTGCCAGCAGTTACTCGTTTTCGGGTCCCGCAGATACGCAGTATTTT
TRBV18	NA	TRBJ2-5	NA	CASSQGDQETQYF	TGTGCCAGCTCACAGGGGGACCAAGAGACCCAGTACTTC
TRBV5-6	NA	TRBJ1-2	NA	CASSLVRSSPRGYTF	TGTGCCAGCAGCTTGGTTCGGTCTAGCCCTCGGGGCTACACCTTC
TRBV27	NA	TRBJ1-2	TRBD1	CASGGRNYGYTF	TGTGCCTCAGGGGGCAGGAACTATGGCTACACCTTC
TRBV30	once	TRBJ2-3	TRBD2	CAWSAGRRKLAGAPDTQYF	TGTGCCTGGAGTGCGGGGAGAAGGAAACTAGCGGGAGCACCAGATACGCAGTATTTT
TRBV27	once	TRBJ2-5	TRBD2	CASSGRTSLETQYF	TGTGCCAGCAGTGGCAGGACTAGTCTAGAGACCCAGTACTTC
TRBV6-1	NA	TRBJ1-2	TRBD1	CALSGTAPNYGYTF	TGTGCCCTCAGCGGGACAGCACCAAACTATGGCTACACCTTC
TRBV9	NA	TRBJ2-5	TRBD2	CASSAGLAETQYF	TGTGCCAGCAGCGCGGGACTAGCGGAGACCCAGTACTTC
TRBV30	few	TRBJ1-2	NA	CAWSSSLGGYTF	TGTGCCTGGAGTTCGAGTTTGGGGGGCTACACCTTC
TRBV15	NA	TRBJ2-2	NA	CATRSRGGGAANTGELFF	TGTGCCACCCGGTCCAGAGGAGGGGGCGCGGCGAACACCGGGGAGCTGTTTTTT
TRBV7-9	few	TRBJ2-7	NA	CASSFGQPSYEQYF	TGTGCCAGCAGCTTCGGGCAGCCCTCCTACGAGCAGTACTTC
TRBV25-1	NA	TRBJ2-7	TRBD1	CASATGGYLNEQYF	TGTGCCAGCGCTACAGGGGGGTACTTAAACGAGCAGTACTTC
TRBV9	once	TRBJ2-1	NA	CASSPRTYNEQFF	TGTGCCAGCAGCCCCCGGACCTACAATGAGCAGTTCTTC
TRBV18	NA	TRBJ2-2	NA	CASSATTEGAGELFF	TGTGCCAGCTCGGCAACTACTGAGGGAGCCGGGGAGCTGTTTTTT
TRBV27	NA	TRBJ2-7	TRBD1	CASSLSYRGTYEQYF	TGTGCCAGCAGTTTATCGTACAGGGGAACCTACGAGCAGTACTTC
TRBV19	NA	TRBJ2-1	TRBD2	CASSPSGRYDEQFF	TGTGCCAGTAGCCCTAGCGGGAGGTACGATGAGCAGTTCTTC
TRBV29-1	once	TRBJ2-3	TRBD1	CSVDLGGYADTQYF	TGCAGCGTTGACTTAGGGGGCTACGCAGATACGCAGTATTTT
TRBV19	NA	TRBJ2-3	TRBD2	CASSGKREGLSRTDTQYF	TGTGCCAGTAGTGGAAAGCGGGAGGGCCTCTCCCGCACAGATACGCAGTATTTT
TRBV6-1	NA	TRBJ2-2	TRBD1	CASTSGTGGPGELFF	TGTGCCAGCACCTCCGGGACAGGGGGCCCCGGGGAGCTGTTTTTT
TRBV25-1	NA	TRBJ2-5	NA	CASSDYQAQYF	TGTGCCAGCAGTGACTATCAAGCCCAGTACTTC
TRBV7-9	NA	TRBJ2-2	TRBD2	CASSSGTSGTGELFF	TGTGCCAGCAGCTCCGGGACTAGCGGCACCGGGGAGCTGTTTTTT
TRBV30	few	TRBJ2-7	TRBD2	CAWSDGRAYEQYF	TGTGCCTGGAGTGACGGGAGGGCCTACGAGCAGTACTTC
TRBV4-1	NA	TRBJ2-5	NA	CASSSAVTPARETQYF	TGCGCCAGCAGCTCCGCGGTCACCCCAGCGAGGGAGACCCAGTACTTC
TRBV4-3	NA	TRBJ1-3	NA	CASSQDTGNTIYF	TGCGCCAGCAGCCAGGATACTGGAAACACCATATATTTT
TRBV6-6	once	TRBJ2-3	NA	CASSYGTDTQYF	TGTGCCAGCAGTTATGGTACAGATACGCAGTATTTT
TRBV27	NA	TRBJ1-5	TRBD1	CASRTGQGDQPQHF	TGTGCCAGCAGAACGGGACAGGGAGATCAGCCCCAGCATTTT
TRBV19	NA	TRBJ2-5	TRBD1	CASSYGQGARETQYF	TGTGCCAGTAGTTACGGACAGGGGGCGCGGGAGACCCAGTACTTC
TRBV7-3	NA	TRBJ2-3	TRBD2	CASSRGLAGGGTDTQYF	TGTGCCAGCAGCCGCGGACTAGCGGGAGGGGGAACAGATACGCAGTATTTT
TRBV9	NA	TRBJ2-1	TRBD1	CASSVGGQHYNEQFF	TGTGCCAGCAGCGTAGGGGGACAGCACTACAATGAGCAGTTCTTC
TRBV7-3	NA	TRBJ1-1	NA	CASSPLKSDTEAFF	TGTGCCAGCAGCCCTTTAAAGAGTGACACTGAAGCTTTCTTT
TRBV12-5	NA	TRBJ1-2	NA	CASGRDSAANYGYTF	TGTGCTAGTGGCCGAGACAGCGCAGCTAACTATGGCTACACCTTC
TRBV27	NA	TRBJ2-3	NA	CASSLAGSGTQYF	TGTGCCAGCAGTTTAGCGGGGTCGGGGACGCAGTATTTT
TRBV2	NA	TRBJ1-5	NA	CASSGMGNQPQHF	TGTGCCAGCAGCGGGATGGGGAATCAGCCCCAGCATTTT
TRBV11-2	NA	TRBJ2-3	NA	CASSLDTWGADTQYF	TGTGCCAGCAGCTTAGATACTTGGGGTGCAGATACGCAGTATTTT
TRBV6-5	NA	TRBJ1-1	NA	CASSSDRMNTEAFF	TGTGCCAGCAGTTCCGACAGGATGAACACTGAAGCTTTCTTT